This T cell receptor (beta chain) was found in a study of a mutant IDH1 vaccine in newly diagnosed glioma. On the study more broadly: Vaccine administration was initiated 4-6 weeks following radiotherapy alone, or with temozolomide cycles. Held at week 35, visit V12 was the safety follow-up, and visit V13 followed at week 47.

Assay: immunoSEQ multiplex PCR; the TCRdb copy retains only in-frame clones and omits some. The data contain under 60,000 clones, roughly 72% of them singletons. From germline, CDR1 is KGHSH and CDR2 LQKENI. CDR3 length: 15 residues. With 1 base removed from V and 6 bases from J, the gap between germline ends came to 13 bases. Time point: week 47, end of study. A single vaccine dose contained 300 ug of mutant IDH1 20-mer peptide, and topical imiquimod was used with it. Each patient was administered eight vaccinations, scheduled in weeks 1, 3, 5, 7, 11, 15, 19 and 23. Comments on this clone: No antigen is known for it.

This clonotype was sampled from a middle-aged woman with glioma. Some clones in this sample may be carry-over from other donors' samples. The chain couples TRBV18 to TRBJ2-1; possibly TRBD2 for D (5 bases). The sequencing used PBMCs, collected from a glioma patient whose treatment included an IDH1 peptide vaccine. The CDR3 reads CASSPRERVSNEQFF. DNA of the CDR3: TGTGCCAGCTCACCACGGGAGAGGGTATCCAATGAGCAGTTCTTC. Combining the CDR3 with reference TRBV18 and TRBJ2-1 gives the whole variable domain NAGVMQNPRHLVRRRGQEARLRCSPMKGHSHVYWYRQLPEEGLKFMVYLQKENIIDESGMPKERFSAEFPKEGPSILRIQQVVRGDSAAYFCASSPRERVSNEQFFGPGTRLTVL.